This entry is about one TCR beta chain. This record belongs to a study of T cell changes during pregnancy in multiple sclerosis. The data were produced by immunoSEQ multiplex PCR, yet TCRdb's version contains in-frame clones alone and is incomplete. The repertoire holds about 41,000 clones, roughly 88% seen once, with about 5% in the top ten. The CDR3 runs 14 residues. Per germline, CDR1 LGHNA and CDR2 YNFKEQ. V was pared by 6 bases and J by 4 bases, with 15 bases between. The TCR sequence derives from a female donor in good health, enrolled as a control in a pregnancy study. This chain links TRBV4-2 with TRBJ1-2; TRBD1 might be the D (6 bases). The source material was peripheral blood, sampled in the first trimester of pregnancy. Here the CDR3 DNA reads TGTGCCAGCAGGCCGGGGGGGGCTGGCTATGGCTACACCTTC. Amino acids: CASRPGGAGYGYTF.